Sequencing of this TCR beta chain was carried out in a study of post-analysis software for immune sequencing data. About the research overall: Patients had relapsing-remitting, secondary progressive or progressive-relapsing multiple sclerosis; some lacked subtype.

This CDR3 has 13 residues. Between the trimmed V and J ends, which lost 0 bases and 6 bases, there was a span of 9 bases. Germline V gene sequence: CDR1 MGHRA, CDR2 YSYEKL. Unique molecular identifiers tagged the TCR beta cDNA libraries. A few hundred thousand cDNA molecules came from around 1 to 10 million T cells. TCRdb recomputed calls from the PCR reads with MiXCR, one row per CDR3 protein. The sample consists of 750,000 to 950,000 distinct CDR3 sequences, roughly half of them appearing once. Study results and limitations: Patients used five TRBV segments, including TRBV5-6, TRBV5-1 and TRBV20-1, more often than controls. Among multiple sclerosis patients, normalized Chao1 diversity was significantly below that of controls. F measure clustering grouped samples strongly by preparation batch.

As for this clonotype: Its antigen is not known.

The gene calls are TRBV4-1 and TRBJ2-7; D unresolved. The clonotype was recovered from a girl aged 10 to 17 with multiple sclerosis. Material for sequencing was blood. The CDR3 DNA reads as TGCGCCAGCAGCCAAGATTTGGCTAGCGAGCAGTACTTC. It specifies CASSQDLASEQYF.